This T cell receptor (beta chain) was captured by sequencing in a study of identifying expanded T cells in peripheral blood. Looked up from germline, CDR1 is SGHTA and CDR2 is FQGTGA. V gave up 6 bases and J gave up 0 bases, with 10 bases separating them. The CDR3 runs 14 residues. Sequencing was performed with immunoSEQ multiplex PCR; in TCRdb, only in-frame clones are kept and a portion is missing. The sample has 85,000 to 120,000 clones; about 91% are singletons. Study-level findings and limits: Approximately 2-week clone count variance significantly increased as total template count grew.

As for this clone: Antigen: not known.

The chain links TRBV7-3 to TRBJ2-3, with D perhaps matching TRBD1 (6 bases). The sample taken for sequencing was blood. This sequence originates from a person aged 18 to 75 in good health. The DNA of the CDR3 is TGTGCCAGCAGGCCGGGACAAAGCACAGATACGCAGTATTTT. Translation: CASRPGQSTDTQYF. The full variable domain, in which reference TRBV7-3 and TRBJ2-3 provide the parts outside the CDR3, is GAGVSQTPSNKVTEKGKYVELRCDPISGHTALYWYRQSLGQGPEFLIYFQGTGAADDSGLPNDRFFAVRPEGSVSTLKIQRTERGDSAVYLCASRPGQSTDTQYFGPGTRLTVL.